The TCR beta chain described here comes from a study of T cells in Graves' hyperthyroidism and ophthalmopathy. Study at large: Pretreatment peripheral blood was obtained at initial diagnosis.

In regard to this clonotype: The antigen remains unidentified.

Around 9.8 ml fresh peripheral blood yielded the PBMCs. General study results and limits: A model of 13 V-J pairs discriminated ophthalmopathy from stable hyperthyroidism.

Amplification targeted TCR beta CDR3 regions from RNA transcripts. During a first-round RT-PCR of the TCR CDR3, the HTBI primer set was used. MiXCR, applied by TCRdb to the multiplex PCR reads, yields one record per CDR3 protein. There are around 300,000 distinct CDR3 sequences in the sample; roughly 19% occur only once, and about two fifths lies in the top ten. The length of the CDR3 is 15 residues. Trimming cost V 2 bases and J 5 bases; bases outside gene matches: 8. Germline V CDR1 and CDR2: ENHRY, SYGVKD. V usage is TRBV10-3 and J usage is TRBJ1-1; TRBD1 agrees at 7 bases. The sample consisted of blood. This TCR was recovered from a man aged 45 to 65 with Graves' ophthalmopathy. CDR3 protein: CAISEPRQGRTEAFF. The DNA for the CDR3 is TGTGCCATCAGTGAGCCCCGACAGGGTAGGACTGAAGCTTTCTTT.